The T cell receptor beta chain described here comes from a study of T cells in Graves' hyperthyroidism and ophthalmopathy (dated 2019 in TCRdb). Background for the entire study: Peripheral blood was collected at initial diagnosis, before any treatment. To identify distinguishing TCR V-J signatures, a discovery cohort of 95 to 100 patients was used, comprising some 43 with Graves' ophthalmopathy and around 60 with stable Graves' hyperthyroidism. TCR Vbeta CDR3 sequencing of some 140 peripheral blood samples (over 40 ophthalmopathy, 75 to 80 hyperthyroidism and some 17 progressor patients) is reported in the paper. Once sampling was done, hyperthyroidism patients were given methimazole at a starting dose of 30 mg daily, whereas ophthalmopathy patients were given high-dose intravenous methylprednisolone. For training and testing, the 100 or so patients in the discovery cohort were randomly divided in a 7:3 ratio. Prospective prediction of ophthalmopathy was tested in an independent validation cohort of 18 to 20 hyperthyroidism patients and roughly 16 patients who later progressed to ophthalmopathy. The study also compared thyroid tissue and blood T-cell repertoires from 6 or 7 Graves' hyperthyroidism patients.

V is reduced by 1 base and J by 0 bases, leaving a spacing of 12 bases between them. As encoded in the germline V gene (reference sequence), CDR1 is LGHDT while CDR2 is YNNKEL. The CDR3 has 17 amino acids, counting the end cysteine and phenylalanine. The entry retains the CDR3 DNA only, 51 bases that are in frame from base 1. TCR beta CDR3 regions were amplified from RNA transcripts. The TCR CDR3 was subjected to a first round of RT-PCR using the HTBI primer set and the Qiagen OneStep RT-PCR kit. Libraries were constructed in a second round of multiplex PCR, after which size selection and purification were carried out. Libraries were sequenced paired-end with 100 bp reads on an Illumina HiSeq2000. Concerning the study's data processing: SOAPnuke was used to process the raw data, removing reads that contained adapters or uncalled bases, had a mean Phred below 15, or lacked an exact match to the constant primer or identifier. High-quality paired reads were merged using COPE v1.2.5, and each unique nucleotide sequence was defined as a clonotype. MiTCR v1.1 was used to align clonotypes to the IMGT TRBV, TRBD and TRBJ reference segments. The analysis was restricted to V-J combinations with a frequency above 0.0001, which together covered roughly 99% of the repertoires. The TCS score was defined as the ratio of F50 (clonal expansion) to E x V (chaos), calculated using BLOSUM62-based TCRdist between CDR3 peptides within each V-J. Welch's t-statistics and random forest reduced fewer than 600 V-J features to 10 to 15, which were used in a naive Bayes classifier (R e1071). TCRdb reworked the public reads: Q25 trimming with fastp, MiXCR clone assembly, productive beta chains retained. Here each entry gathers all rows of one CDR3 protein and keeps the most common genes and DNA. The V and J calls shown here were made by TCRdb, not taken from the authors' results. Here the sample has 300,000 to 450,000 distinct CDR3 sequences; 17% occur a single time. The ten largest clones take up around a third of the sample.

Hyperthyroidism patients were newly diagnosed, with disease duration under 2 months, and aged 18 to 65 years. Exclusion was applied to patients with uncontrolled infections, other autoimmune diseases, pregnancy or lactation. Clinical symptoms, serum thyroxine and TRAb, thyroid ultrasound, and orbital computed tomography formed the basis for the diagnoses. Blood from progressor patients was collected at the time of first diagnosis with hyperthyroidism, before any ophthalmopathy symptoms had appeared. PBMCs were isolated from approximately 10 ml of fresh peripheral blood by Ficoll-Paque density gradient centrifugation. Progressor patients were first diagnosed with Graves' hyperthyroidism and then developed ophthalmopathy during follow-up. Total RNA was extracted using Trizol reagent, and RNA quality was assessed on an Agilent 2100 Bioanalyzer. Study-wide conclusions, independent of this receptor: In cross-validation, a model built on a 13 V-J signature told ophthalmopathy apart from stable hyperthyroidism with approximately 90% sensitivity and roughly 81% specificity, and in testing the same model reached 80%/75%. In validation, the model predicted progression to ophthalmopathy a median of 6.5 months before onset, with roughly 70% sensitivity and roughly 77% specificity. No statistical method was used to set the sample size in advance, and investigators knew the group allocation. Most expanded thyroid clonotypes (frequency above 0.001) were also found in blood, which suggests that blood repertoires may mirror thyroid immune responses.

Concerning this clonotype itself: Its specific antigen is unknown. Base qualities are not provided; no much larger clone lies one nucleotide away.

The sequence came from a woman aged 30 to 39 with Graves' hyperthyroidism that later progressed to Graves' ophthalmopathy. The chain uses TRBV3-1 and TRBJ2-2; the D gene is perhaps TRBD1 or TRBD2, each of them matching over 6 bases. Sample: blood. Read as DNA, the sequence is TGTGCCAGCAGCCAAGTACACGGGGGCGCGAACACCGGGGAGCTGTTTTTT. It codes for CASSQVHGGANTGELFF.